This T cell receptor (beta chain) was profiled in a study of early T cells in non-severe SARS-CoV-2 infection. Overall study context: Sequencing targeted bulk RNA from unsorted whole blood, leaving chains unpaired. Broader study findings: Database matching using VDJdb favored anti-spike CD8 responses, with private and CD4 specificities left missing.

The CDR3 loop spans 16 amino acids. Trimming shortened V by 8 bases and J by 1 base, and 21 bases separated the two germline ends. The germline V gene encodes CDR1 MNHEY and CDR2 SVGAGI. Molecules of cDNA were individually given unique molecular identifiers that were attached to them. TCRdb called the 5' RACE reads again in MiXCR, with one record for every CDR3 protein. The sample carries 45,000 to 50,000 distinct CDR3 sequences, more than 5.5% recorded once. This clonotype was counted between two and nine times. The antigen remains unidentified. This chain joins TRBV6-5 and TRBJ2-7, with a tentative D call TRBD2 (5 bases). This TCR came from an adult who was a healthcare worker with PCR-confirmed SARS-CoV-2 infection or an uninfected control (not recorded which). The material sequenced was whole blood, taken at baseline. The chain's CDR3 is CASGRPTGYASYEQYF. Written as DNA, the CDR3 is TGTGCCAGCGGCCGGCCGACGGGATATGCTTCCTACGAGCAGTACTTC.